Listed here is a single T cell receptor beta chain. Antigen unknown. The same CDR3 can be traced to other DNA sequences in this sample. In the original processing: Junction-only sequences without quality scores were provided by ImmunoSEQ, so filtering was different. Repertoires were generated with immunoSEQ multiplex PCR, while TCRdb's copy carries only in-frame clones and drops some. The DNA gave D and trimming, while V, J and clone size come from that table. This sample has 2.3 million or so clones, with roughly 93% found just once. The source of the sample is a study of shared clonotypes between healthy human individuals. General study findings and limits: Non-shared clonotypes had lower generation probabilities than clonotypes shared by all four sorted-subset donors.

Looked up from germline, CDR1 is MDHEN and CDR2 is SYDVKM. The ends were cut back, 6 bases at V and 7 bases at J, with 9 bases in the middle. This CDR3 contains 11 residues. This clonotype was sampled from a man between 18 and 35 years old in good health. Some clones in this sample may be carry-over from other donors' samples. Sample: naive CD4+ T cells from PBMCs. Subset described: CD45RA+ positively selected. The V and J genes are TRBV28 and TRBJ1-2; D is unresolved. CDR3 nucleotide sequence: TGTGCCAGCAGCCTTGGGAGTGGCTACACCTTC. Translation: CASSLGSGYTF.